The clone carrying this TCR beta chain was detected many times. This sample was taken from a study of T-cell reconstitution after alpha-beta-depleted transplantation in children. TCRbeta library preparation incorporated unique molecular identifiers. Each CDR3 protein is one row after TCRdb ran MiXCR on the PCR reads. Of over 85,000 distinct CDR3 sequences in the sample, around 10% were seen once. Sequencing was performed on PBMCs from the stem cell graft donor, taken from the stem cell graft. This sequence was found in a human donor who donated a stem cell graft to a child with acute lymphoblastic leukemia.

This CDR3 is CAFSPWPNEQFF. In nucleotides, the CDR3 is TGTGCCTTTTCGCCTTGGCCTAATGAGCAGTTCTTC. The rearrangement uses TRBV6-4 and TRBJ2-1; D remains unclear. Trimming stripped 11 bases from V and 7 bases from J, with 15 bases between. The CDR3 sequence is 12 residues long. CDR1 and CDR2 (germline): MRHNA, SNTAGT.